Listed here are 3 T cell receptor beta chains from one sample, sequenced in a study of cytomegalovirus exposure and HLA in healthy donors. PCR amplification relied on 60 Vbeta primers (plus 13 Jbeta primers). Clones were sequenced by immunoSEQ multiplex PCR, and TCRdb holds only the in-frame ones, with some missing. The data hold about 98,000 clones, with 60% to 80% observed a single time. The material sequenced was PBMCs. The receptors here all came from a female donor in good health and CMV-seronegative.

J is TRBJ1-3 and V is TRBV5-4; D is possibly TRBD1 (5 bases). Trimming removed 4 bases at V and 2 bases at J, with 13 bases between. This CDR3 region has 15 residues. CDR1 is SGHNT, CDR2 YYREEE, per germline (reference sequence). As DNA, the CDR3 is TGTGCCAGCAGCCCCGGCGGGGCCGCTGGAAACACCATATATTTT. It translates to CASSPGGAAGNTIYF.

This clone was counted once. This chain uses TRBV7-8 with TRBJ2-2; D perhaps matches TRBD2 (6 bases). The CDR3 consists of 16 residues. Between the trimmed V and J ends, which lost 3 bases and 3 bases, there was a span of 14 bases. The germline V gene has CDR1 SGHVS and CDR2 FQNEAQ. The CDR3 loop is CASSLTRTTDTGELFF. The CDR3 DNA is TGTGCCAGCAGCTTGACTAGGACGACGGACACCGGGGAGCTGTTTTTT.

This rearrangement joins TRBV7-2 to TRBJ2-5; TRBD1 matches 8 bases. Unmatched junction bases numbered 2, after V lost 4 bases and J lost 4 bases. From germline, CDR1 is SGHTA and CDR2 FQGNSA. The CDR3 has 13 residues. The CDR3 region is CASSSGQGETQYF. CDR3 DNA: TGTGCCAGCAGCTCCGGACAGGGAGAGACCCAGTACTTC.